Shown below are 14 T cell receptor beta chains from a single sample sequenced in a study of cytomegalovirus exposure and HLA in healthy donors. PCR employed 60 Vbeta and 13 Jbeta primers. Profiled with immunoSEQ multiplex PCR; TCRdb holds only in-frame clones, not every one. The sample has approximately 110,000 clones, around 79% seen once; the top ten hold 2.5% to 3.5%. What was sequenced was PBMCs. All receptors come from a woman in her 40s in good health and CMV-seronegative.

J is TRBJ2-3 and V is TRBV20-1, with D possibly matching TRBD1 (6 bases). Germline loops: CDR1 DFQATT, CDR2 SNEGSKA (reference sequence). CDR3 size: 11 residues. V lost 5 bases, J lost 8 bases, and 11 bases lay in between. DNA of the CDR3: TGCAGTGCTCACAGGGAAGGTACGCAGTATTTT. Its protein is CSAHREGTQYF.

CDR3 sequence (DNA): TGTGCCAGAAGCCAGGGACAGGGGACTAACTATGGCTACACCTTC. It is translated as CARSQGQGTNYGYTF. This sequence joins TRBV5-3 and TRBJ1-2; TRBD1 agrees at 10 bases. TRBV5-3 is flagged as an ORF with uncertain function. With V trimmed by 4 bases and J by 0 bases, 3 bases remained unmatched. CDR3 length equals 15 residues.

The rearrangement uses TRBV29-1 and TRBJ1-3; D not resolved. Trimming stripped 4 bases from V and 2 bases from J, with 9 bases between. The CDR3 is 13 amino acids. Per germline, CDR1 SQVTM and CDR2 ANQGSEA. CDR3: CSVVHGAGNTIYF. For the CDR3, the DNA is TGCAGCGTTGTTCACGGAGCTGGAAACACCATATATTTT. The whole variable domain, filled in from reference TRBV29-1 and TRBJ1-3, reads SAVISQKPSRDICQRGTSLTIQCQVDSQVTMMFWYRQQPGQSLTLIATANQGSEATYESGFVIDKFPISRPNLTFSTLTVSNMSPEDSSIYLCSVVHGAGNTIYFGEGSWLTVV.

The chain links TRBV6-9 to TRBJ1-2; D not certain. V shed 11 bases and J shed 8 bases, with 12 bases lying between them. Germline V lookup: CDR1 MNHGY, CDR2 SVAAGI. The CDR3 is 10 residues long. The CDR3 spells CACPPSGYTF. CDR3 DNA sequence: TGTGCCTGTCCCCCCTCGGGCTACACCTTC.

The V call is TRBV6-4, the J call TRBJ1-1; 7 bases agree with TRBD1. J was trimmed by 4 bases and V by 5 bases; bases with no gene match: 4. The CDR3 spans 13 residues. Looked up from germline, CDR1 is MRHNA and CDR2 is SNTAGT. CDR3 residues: CASSLTGITEAFF. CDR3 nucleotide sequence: TGTGCCAGCAGTTTGACAGGGATCACTGAAGCTTTCTTT.

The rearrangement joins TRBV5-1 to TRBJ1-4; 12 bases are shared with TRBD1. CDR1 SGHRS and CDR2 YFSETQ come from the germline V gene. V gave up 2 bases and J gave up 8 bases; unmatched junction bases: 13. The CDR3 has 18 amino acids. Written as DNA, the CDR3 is TGCGCCAGCAGCTTACACCGGGACAGGGGGCTAGAAAAAGAAAAACTGTTTTTT. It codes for CASSLHRDRGLEKEKLFF.

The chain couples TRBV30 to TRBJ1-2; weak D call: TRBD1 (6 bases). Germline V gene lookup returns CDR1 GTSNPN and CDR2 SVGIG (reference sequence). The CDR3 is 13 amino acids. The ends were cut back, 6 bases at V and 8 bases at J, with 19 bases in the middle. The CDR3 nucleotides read TGTGCCTGTACACAATCAAGCGGACAGGGCTACACCTTC. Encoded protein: CACTQSSGQGYTF.

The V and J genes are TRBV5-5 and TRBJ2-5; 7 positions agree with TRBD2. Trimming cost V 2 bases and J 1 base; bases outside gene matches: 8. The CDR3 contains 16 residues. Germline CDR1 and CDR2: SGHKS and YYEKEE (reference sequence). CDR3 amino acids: CASSFQAGYLQETQYF. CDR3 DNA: TGTGCCAGCAGCTTCCAAGCGGGGTACCTCCAAGAGACCCAGTACTTC.

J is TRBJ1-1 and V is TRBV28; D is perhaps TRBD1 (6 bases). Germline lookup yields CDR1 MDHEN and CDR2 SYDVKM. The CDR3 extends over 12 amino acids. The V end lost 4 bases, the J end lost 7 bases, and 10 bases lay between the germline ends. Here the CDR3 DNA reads TGTGCCAGCAGTTACAGGGCTATTGAAGCTTTCTTT. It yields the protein CASSYRAIEAFF.

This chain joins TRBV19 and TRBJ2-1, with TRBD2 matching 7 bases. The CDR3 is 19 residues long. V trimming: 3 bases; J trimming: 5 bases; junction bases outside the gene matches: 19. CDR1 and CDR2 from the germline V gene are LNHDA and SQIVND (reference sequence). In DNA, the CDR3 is TGTGCCAGTAGTATTCCCCCGAAGGCAGAGGGACTAACCAACAATGAGCAGTTCTTC. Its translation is CASSIPPKAEGLTNNEQFF.

The chain's CDR3 is CASSLVGQGPYEQYF. The CDR3 DNA reads as TGTGCCAGCAGCTTAGTGGGGCAGGGTCCTTACGAGCAGTACTTC. V usage is TRBV5-4 and J usage is TRBJ2-7; D perhaps matches TRBD1 (5 bases). The V and J ends lost 2 bases and 4 bases respectively, with 16 bases between them. The CDR3 loop spans 15 amino acids. CDR1 and CDR2 (germline): SGHNT, YYREEE (reference sequence).

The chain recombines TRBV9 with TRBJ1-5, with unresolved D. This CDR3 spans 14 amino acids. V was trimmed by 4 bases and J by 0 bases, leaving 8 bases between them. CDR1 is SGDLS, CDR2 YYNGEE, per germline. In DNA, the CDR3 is TGTGCCAGCAGCCAGGTGGATAGCAATCAGCCCCAGCATTTT. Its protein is CASSQVDSNQPQHF.

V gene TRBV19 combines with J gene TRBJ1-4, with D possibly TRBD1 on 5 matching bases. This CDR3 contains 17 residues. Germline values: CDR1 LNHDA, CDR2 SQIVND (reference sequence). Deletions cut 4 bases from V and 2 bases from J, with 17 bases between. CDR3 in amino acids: CASSTGTQTITNEKLFF. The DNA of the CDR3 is TGTGCCAGTAGTACCGGGACTCAAACCATCACTAATGAAAAACTGTTTTTT.

CDR3 coding DNA: TGCGCCAGCAGCCAAGGGGTTGGGAGGGGGAGGGAAAAACTGTTTTTT. Translating gives CASSQGVGRGREKLFF. The V and J genes are TRBV4-3 and TRBJ1-4; D possibly corresponds to TRBD1 (6 bases). The V end was cut by 1 base, the J end by 8 bases, with 17 bases between. Germline lookup yields CDR1 LGHNA and CDR2 YSLEER. The CDR3 is made up of 16 amino acids.